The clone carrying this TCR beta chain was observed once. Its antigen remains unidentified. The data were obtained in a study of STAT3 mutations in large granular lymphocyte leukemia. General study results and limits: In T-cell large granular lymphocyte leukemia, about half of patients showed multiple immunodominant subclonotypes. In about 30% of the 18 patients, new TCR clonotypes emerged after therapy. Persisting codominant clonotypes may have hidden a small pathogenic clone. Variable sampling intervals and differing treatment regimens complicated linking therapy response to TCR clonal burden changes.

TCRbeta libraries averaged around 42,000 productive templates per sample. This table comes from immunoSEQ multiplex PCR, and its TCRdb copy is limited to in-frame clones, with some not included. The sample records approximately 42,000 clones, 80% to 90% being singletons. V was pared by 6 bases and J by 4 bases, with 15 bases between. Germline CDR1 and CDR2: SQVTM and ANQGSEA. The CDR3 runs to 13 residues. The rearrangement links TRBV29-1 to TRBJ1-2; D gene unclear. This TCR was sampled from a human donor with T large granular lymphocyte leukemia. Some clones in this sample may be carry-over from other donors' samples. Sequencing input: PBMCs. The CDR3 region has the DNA TGCAGCGTGGAGGATACTGCCCTCTATGGCTACACCTTC. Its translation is CSVEDTALYGYTF.